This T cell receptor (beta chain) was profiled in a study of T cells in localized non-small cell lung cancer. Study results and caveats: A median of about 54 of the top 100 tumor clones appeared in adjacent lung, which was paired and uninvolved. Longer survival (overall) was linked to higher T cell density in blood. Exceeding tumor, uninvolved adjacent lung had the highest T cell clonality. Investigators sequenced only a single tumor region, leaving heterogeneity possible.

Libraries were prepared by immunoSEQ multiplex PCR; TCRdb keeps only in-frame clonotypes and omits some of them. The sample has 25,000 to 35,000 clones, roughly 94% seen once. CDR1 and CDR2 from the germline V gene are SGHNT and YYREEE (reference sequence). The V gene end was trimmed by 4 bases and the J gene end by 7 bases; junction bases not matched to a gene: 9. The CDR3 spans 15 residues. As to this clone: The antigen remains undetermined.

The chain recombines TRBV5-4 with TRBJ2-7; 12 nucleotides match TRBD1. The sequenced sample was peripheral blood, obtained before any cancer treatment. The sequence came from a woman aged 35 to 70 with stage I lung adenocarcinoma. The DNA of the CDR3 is TGTGCCAGCAGCCCAGCCGGGACAGGGGGCCGAGAGCAGTACTTC. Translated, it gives CASSPAGTGGREQYF.